The T cell receptor (beta chain) described here comes from a study of T cells after yellow fever vaccination. Study-level results: At around 95% for CD4 and approximately 88% for CD8, most primary-vaccination clones showed up again after the booster. By day 5 rather than day 15, the secondary response had peaked, though it was weaker.

CDR3 size: 14 residues. Trimming removed 5 bases from V and 0 bases from J, with 11 bases in between. The germline CDR1 and CDR2 sequences are SGHTA and FQGNSA. Turning to this clonotype: Antigen specificity is unknown.

In making TCR cDNA, 5'RACE template switching added a universal primer site and UMIs to it. Using its own MiXCR run on the 5' RACE reads, TCRdb lists one record per CDR3 protein. The sample has approximately 300,000 distinct CDR3 sequences; around 7% are singletons. V usage is TRBV7-2 and J usage is TRBJ2-7; a possible D gene is TRBD1 (5 bases). Sequencing was performed on PBMCs, taken about 49 days after the first yellow fever vaccination. The sequence was obtained from a man aged 18 to 30 who received the YFV17D yellow fever vaccine. CDR3 amino acids: CASSVTAISYEQYF. CDR3 in DNA: TGTGCCAGCAGCGTGACAGCCATCTCCTACGAGCAGTACTTC.